These 11 T cell receptor beta chains were all obtained from the same sample, sequenced in a study of T cells in Graves' hyperthyroidism and ophthalmopathy. From RNA transcripts, TCR beta CDR3 regions were amplified. Using the HTBI primer set, a first-round RT-PCR was run on the TCR CDR3. TCRdb analysed the multiplex PCR reads with MiXCR anew, one entry per CDR3 protein. The table lists hundreds of thousands of distinct CDR3 sequences, 15% to 20% of them singletons. The source material was blood. The receptors were sampled from a man aged 35-49 years with Graves' hyperthyroidism.

This clonotype was counted at least ten times. The genes are TRBV3-1 and TRBJ1-2, with D possibly matching TRBD1 (6 bases). V was shortened by 4 bases and J by 8 bases, with 14 bases between the two germline ends. CDR1 is LGHDT and CDR2 is YNNKEL in the germline V gene (reference sequence). The CDR3 sequence is 13 residues long. CDR3 in amino acids: CASSRKQGWGYTF. CDR3 nucleotide sequence: TGTGCCAGCAGCCGGAAACAGGGTTGGGGCTACACCTTC.

This clonotype was seen a handful of times. The chain carries TRBV30 and TRBJ1-3; D unresolved. The V gene's germline CDR1 is GTSNPN and CDR2 SVGIG (reference sequence). The V end was cut by 4 bases, the J end by 6 bases, with 19 bases between. CDR3 length equals 15 residues. The CDR3 region is CAWTLGPSVSNTIYF. The CDR3 region has the DNA TGTGCCTGGACTCTAGGACCAAGCGTCTCAAACACCATATATTTT.

The table lists this clonotype with many counts. The V gene is TRBV7-2, the J gene TRBJ1-2, with TRBD1 matching 9 bases. Germline lookup yields CDR1 SGHTA and CDR2 FQGNSA. The CDR3 length is 13 residues. The V gene end was trimmed by 5 bases and the J gene end by 8 bases; junction bases not matched to a gene: 6. The CDR3 nucleotides are TGTGCCAGCAGCCCAGGGACAGGGCAGGGCTACACCTTC. Translation: CASSPGTGQGYTF. The whole variable domain, remainder taken from reference TRBV7-2 and TRBJ1-2, is GAGVSQSPSNKVTEKGKDVELRCDPISGHTALYWYRQSLGQGLEFLIYFQGNSAPDKSGLPSDRFSAERTGGSVSTLTIQRTQQEDSAVYLCASSPGTGQGYTFGSGTRLTVV.

This clonotype was counted ten times or more. V usage is TRBV11-2 and J usage is TRBJ2-2; D uncertain. Trimming removed 2 bases from V and 0 bases from J, with 10 bases in between. The CDR3 sequence is 16 residues long. Germline CDR1 is SGHAT and CDR2 is FQNNGV. The CDR3 reads CASSLFQTANTGELFF. The CDR3 DNA is TGTGCCAGCAGCTTATTCCAGACGGCGAACACCGGGGAGCTGTTTTTT.

This clonotype was recorded at least ten times. The chain uses TRBV12-3 or TRBV12-4 and TRBJ2-7; weak D call: TRBD1 (5 bases). Trimming took 1 base from V and 3 from J, leaving 16 bases between them. This CDR3 is built from 16 residues. The CDR3 reads CASSLDGQGYYYEQYF. CDR3 nucleotide sequence: TGTGCCAGCAGTTTAGACGGGCAGGGCTATTACTACGAGCAGTACTTC.

This clonotype has at least ten counts. The chain carries TRBV11-2 and TRBJ2-1; no firm D call. Trimming shortened V by 4 bases and J by 10 bases, and 8 bases separated the two germline ends. This CDR3 comprises 11 residues. Germline loops: CDR1 SGHAT, CDR2 FQNNGV. In DNA form, the CDR3 reads TGTGCCAGCAGCTCGAGGTGGGAGCAGTTCTTC. Amino acid sequence: CASSSRWEQFF.

In this sample, this clonotype turned up many times. In DNA form, the CDR3 reads TGCAGTGCTACAGGCGGGAGGGGGTATGGCTACACCTTC. This sequence encodes CSATGGRGYGYTF. The V gene is TRBV20-1, the J gene TRBJ1-2; D may be TRBD1 (6 bases). Germline loops: CDR1 DFQATT, CDR2 SNEGSKA (reference sequence). Trimming took 4 bases from V and 5 from J, leaving 14 bases between them. The CDR3 sequence is 13 residues long.

As DNA, the CDR3 is TGCAGCGGAATTTCAGGGCCGAACACCGGGGAGCTGTTTTTT. Translating it yields CSGISGPNTGELFF. The gene calls are TRBV29-1 and TRBJ2-2; possibly TRBD1 for D (5 bases). The CDR3 totals 14 residues. Trimming took 7 bases from V and 0 from J, leaving 12 bases between them. Germline assignment: CDR1 SQVTM and CDR2 ANQGSEA.

This clonotype was seen a handful of times. The J gene is TRBJ1-3, the V gene TRBV4-3; TRBD1 might be the D (5 bases). The V end was cut by 4 bases, the J end by 0 bases, with 10 bases between. The CDR3 consists of 15 residues. Germline V gene sequence: CDR1 LGHNA, CDR2 YSLEER. The CDR3 DNA reads TGCGCCAGCAGCCCTGGGACGGCCTCTGGAAACACCATATATTTT. This codes for CASSPGTASGNTIYF.

In its sample, this clonotype was seen a few times. The chain links TRBV6-2 or TRBV6-3 to TRBJ1-2; 10 positions agree with TRBD1. This CDR3 has 13 amino acids. The germline V gene has CDR1 MNHEY and CDR2 SVGEGT. Losses at the gene ends were 7 bases for V and 6 bases for J; bases not matched to a gene: 5. The CDR3 region is CASTPTGGDGYTF. CDR3 in DNA: TGTGCCAGCACCCCGACAGGGGGCGATGGCTACACCTTC.

This clonotype was picked up many times. The chain carries TRBV11-2 and TRBJ2-3; D is perhaps TRBD1 (5 bases). CDR1 is SGHAT, CDR2 FQNNGV, per germline. This CDR3 contains 14 residues. Trimming pared 3 bases from V and 3 bases from J, leaving 10 bases between. As DNA, the CDR3 is TGTGCCAGCAGCTTTCGACAGTTGACAGATACGCAGTATTTT. Protein product: CASSFRQLTDTQYF.